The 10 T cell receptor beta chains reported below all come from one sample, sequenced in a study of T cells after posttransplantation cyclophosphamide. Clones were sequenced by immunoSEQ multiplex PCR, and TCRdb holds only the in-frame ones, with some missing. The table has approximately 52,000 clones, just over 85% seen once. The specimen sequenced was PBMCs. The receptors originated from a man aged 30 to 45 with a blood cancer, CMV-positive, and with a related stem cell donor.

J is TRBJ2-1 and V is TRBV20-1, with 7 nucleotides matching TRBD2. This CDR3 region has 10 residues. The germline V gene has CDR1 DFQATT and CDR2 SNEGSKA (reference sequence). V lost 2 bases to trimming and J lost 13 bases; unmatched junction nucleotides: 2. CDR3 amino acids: CSARREEQFF. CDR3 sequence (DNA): TGCAGTGCTAGACGGGAGGAACAGTTCTTC.

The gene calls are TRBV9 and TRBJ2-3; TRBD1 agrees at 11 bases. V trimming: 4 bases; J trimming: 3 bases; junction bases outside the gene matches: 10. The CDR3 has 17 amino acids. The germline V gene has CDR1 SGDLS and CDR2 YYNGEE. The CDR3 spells CASSPRTGGGSTDTQYF. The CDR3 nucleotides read TGTGCCAGCAGCCCGAGGACAGGGGGCGGGAGTACAGATACGCAGTATTTT.

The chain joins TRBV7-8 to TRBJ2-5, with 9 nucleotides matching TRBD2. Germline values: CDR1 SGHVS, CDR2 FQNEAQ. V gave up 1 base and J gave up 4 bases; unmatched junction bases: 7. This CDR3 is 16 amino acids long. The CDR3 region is CASSLVGGRARETQYF. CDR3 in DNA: TGTGCCAGCAGCTTAGTGGGCGGGAGGGCCCGAGAGACCCAGTACTTC. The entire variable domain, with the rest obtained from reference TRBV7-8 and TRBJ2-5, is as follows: GAGVSQSPRYKVAKRGQDVALRCDPISGHVSLFWYQQALGQGPEFLTYFQNEAQLDKSGLPSDRFFAERPEGSVSTLKIQRTQQEDSAVYLCASSLVGGRARETQYFGPGTRLLVL.

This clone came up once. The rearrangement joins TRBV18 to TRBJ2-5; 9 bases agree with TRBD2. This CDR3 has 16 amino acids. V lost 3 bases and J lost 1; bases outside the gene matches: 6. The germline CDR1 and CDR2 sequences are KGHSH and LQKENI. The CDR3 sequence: CASSPLAGVVQETQYF. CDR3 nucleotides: TGTGCCAGCTCACCTTTAGCGGGAGTGGTCCAAGAGACCCAGTACTTC.

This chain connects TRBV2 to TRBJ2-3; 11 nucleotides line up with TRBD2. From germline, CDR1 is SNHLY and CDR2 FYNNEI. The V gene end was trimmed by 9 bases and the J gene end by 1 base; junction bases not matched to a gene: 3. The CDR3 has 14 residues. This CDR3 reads CASKLAGGTDTQYF. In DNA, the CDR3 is TGTGCCAGTAAACTAGCGGGAGGCACAGATACGCAGTATTTT.

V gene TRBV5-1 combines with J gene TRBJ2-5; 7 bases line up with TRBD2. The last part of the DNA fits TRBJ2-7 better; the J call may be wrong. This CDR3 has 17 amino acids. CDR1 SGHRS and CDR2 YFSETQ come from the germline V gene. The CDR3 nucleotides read TGCGCCAGCAGCTGGATCCTAGATCTAGCGGAAACCTACGAGCAGTACTTC. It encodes CASSWILDLAETYEQYF.

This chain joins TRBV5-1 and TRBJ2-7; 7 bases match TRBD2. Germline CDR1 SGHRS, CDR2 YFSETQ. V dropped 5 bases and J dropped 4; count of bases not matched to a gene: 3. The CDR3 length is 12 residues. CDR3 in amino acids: CASSFSGYEQYF. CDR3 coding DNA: TGCGCCAGCAGTTTTAGCGGGTACGAGCAGTACTTC.

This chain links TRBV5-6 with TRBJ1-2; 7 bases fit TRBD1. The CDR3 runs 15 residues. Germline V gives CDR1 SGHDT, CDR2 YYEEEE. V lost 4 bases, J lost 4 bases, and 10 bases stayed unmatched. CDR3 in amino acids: CASSPWNRGPYGYTF. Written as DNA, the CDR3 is TGTGCCAGCAGCCCCTGGAACAGGGGTCCCTATGGCTACACCTTC.

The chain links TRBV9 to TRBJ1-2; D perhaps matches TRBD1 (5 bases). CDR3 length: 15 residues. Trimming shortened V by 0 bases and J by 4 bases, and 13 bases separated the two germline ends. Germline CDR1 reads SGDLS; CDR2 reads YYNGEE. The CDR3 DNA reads TGTGCCAGCAGCGTAGCTGGTTCACAGGTCTATGGCTACACCTTC. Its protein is CASSVAGSQVYGYTF.

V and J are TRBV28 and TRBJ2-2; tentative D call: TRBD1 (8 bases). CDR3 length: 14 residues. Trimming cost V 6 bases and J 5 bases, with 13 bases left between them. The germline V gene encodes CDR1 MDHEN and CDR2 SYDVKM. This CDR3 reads CASSTGGATGELFF. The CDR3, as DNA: TGTGCCAGCAGCACAGGGGGGGCGACCGGGGAGCTGTTTTTT.